This T cell receptor beta chain was documented in a study of T cells in Graves' hyperthyroidism and ophthalmopathy. Study results and caveats: A model built on 13 V-J features separated ophthalmopathy from stable hyperthyroidism.

TCR beta CDR3 regions were amplified from RNA transcripts. During a first-round RT-PCR of the TCR CDR3, the HTBI primer set was used. TCRdb reprocessed the multiplex PCR reads with MiXCR, giving one entry per CDR3 protein. The top ten hold less than 9% of the sample, which has about 700,000 distinct CDR3 sequences, 45% seen once. Germline V lookup: CDR1 SGHRS, CDR2 YFSETQ. The CDR3 totals 14 residues. V was shortened by 3 bases and J by 8 bases, with 17 bases between the two germline ends. Any patient presenting with uncontrolled infection, other autoimmune disease, pregnancy or lactation was left out. Thyroid ultrasound and orbital computed tomography, with clinical symptoms and serum thyroxine and TRAb, informed diagnoses. This clonotype was seen a few times. What it recognizes is unknown.

The chain combines TRBV5-1 with TRBJ1-2; no clear D. This TCR came from an adult man with Graves' disease, either hyperthyroidism or ophthalmopathy (not recorded which). Sequencing input: peripheral blood or thyroid tissue (not recorded which). CDR3 amino acids: CASSSPPGFSGYTF. As DNA, the CDR3 is TGCGCCAGCAGCTCCCCTCCTGGATTCTCCGGCTACACCTTC. The full variable domain, in which reference TRBV5-1 and TRBJ1-2 provide the parts outside the CDR3, is KAGVTQTPRYLIKTRGQQVTLSCSPISGHRSVSWYQQTPGQGLQFLFEYFSETQRNKGNFPGRFSGRQFSNSRSEMNVSTLELGDSALYLCASSSPPGFSGYTFGSGTRLTVV.